The clone carrying this T cell receptor (beta chain) is a singleton in its sample. Antigen: not known. Measured with immunoSEQ multiplex PCR; TCRdb has only the in-frame clones, and not every one. In the table there are over a million clones, 60% to 80% of which are singletons. This sample was included in a study of shared clonotypes between healthy human individuals. Across the study: Aged between 18 and 49, the donors were a couple of women and three men.

The study's findings and limits: Generally, naive subsets (rather than memory subsets) showed larger estimated richness.

This CDR3 is built from 11 residues. V lost 3 bases to trimming and J lost 5 bases, with 6 bases between them. Germline lookup yields CDR1 GTSNPN and CDR2 SVGIG (reference sequence). Sequencing was carried out using memory CD4+ T cells sorted from blood. Indicated subset: CD45RA-negative fraction. This clonotype was obtained from a man aged 18 to 29 in good health. The genes are TRBV30 and TRBJ2-3; D not resolved. This CDR3 is CAWSALDTQYF. The CDR3 coding sequence is TGTGCCTGGAGCGCCTTAGATACGCAGTATTTT. Together with reference TRBV30 and TRBJ2-3, the CDR3 gives the full variable domain: SQTIHQWPATLVQPVGSPLSLECTVEGTSNPNLYWYRQAAGRGLQLLFYSVGIGQISSEVPQNLSASRPQDRQFILSSKKLLLSDSGFYLCAWSALDTQYFGPGTRLTVL.